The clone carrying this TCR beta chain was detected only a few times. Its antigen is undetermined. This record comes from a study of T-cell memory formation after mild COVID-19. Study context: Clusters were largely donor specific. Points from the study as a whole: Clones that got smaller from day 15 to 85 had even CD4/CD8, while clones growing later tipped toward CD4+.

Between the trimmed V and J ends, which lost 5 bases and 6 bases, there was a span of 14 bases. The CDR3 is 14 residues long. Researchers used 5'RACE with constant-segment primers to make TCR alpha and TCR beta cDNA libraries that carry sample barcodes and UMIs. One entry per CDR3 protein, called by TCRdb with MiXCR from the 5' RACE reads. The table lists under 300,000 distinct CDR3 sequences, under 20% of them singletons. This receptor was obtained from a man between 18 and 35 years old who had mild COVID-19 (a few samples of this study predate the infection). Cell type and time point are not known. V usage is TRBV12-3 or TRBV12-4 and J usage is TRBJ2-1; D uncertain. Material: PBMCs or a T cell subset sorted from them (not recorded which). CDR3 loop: CASSPHPVPNEQFF. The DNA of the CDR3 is TGTGCCAGCAGTCCCCATCCCGTCCCCAATGAGCAGTTCTTC.